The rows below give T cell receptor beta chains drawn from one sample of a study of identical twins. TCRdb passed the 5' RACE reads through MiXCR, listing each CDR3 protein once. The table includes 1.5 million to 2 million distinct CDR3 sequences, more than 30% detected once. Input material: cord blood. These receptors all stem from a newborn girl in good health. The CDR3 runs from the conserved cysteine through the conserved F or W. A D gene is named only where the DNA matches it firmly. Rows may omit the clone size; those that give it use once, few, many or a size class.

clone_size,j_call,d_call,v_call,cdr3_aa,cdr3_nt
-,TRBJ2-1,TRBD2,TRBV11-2,CASSFPGTRGQFF,TGTGCCAGCAGCTTTCCGGGGACTAGGGGGCAGTTCTTC
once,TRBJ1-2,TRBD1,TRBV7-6,CASSPRRDRIFNYGYTF,TGTGCCAGCAGCCCACGCCGGGACAGGATTTTTAACTATGGCTACACCTTC
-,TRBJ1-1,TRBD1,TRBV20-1,CSARWTGRTEAFF,TGCAGTGCTAGATGGACAGGGCGGACTGAAGCTTTCTTT
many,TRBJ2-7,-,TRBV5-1,CASSLGLSLYEQYF,TGCGCCAGCAGCTTGGGACTCTCCCTCTACGAGCAGTACTTC
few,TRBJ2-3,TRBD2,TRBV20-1,CSATGLLTSGDITDTQYF,TGCAGTGCTACGGGGCTACTAACTAGCGGAGATATCACAGATACGCAGTATTTT
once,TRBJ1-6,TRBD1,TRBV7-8,CASSRDSLSYNSPLHF,TGTGCCAGCAGCCGGGACAGCCTCTCCTATAATTCACCCCTCCACTTT
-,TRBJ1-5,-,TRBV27,CASSLSRGDGNQPQHF,TGTGCCAGCAGTTTATCGAGGGGTGACGGCAATCAGCCCCAGCATTTT
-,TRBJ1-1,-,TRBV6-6,CASSYIGLMNTEAFF,TGTGCCAGCAGTTACATTGGGCTAATGAACACTGAAGCTTTCTTT
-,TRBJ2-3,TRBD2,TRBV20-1,CSAPGLAADTQYF,TGCAGTGCCCCGGGACTAGCGGCAGATACGCAGTATTTT
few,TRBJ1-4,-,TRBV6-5,CASSYSSRLVNEKLFF,TGTGCCAGCAGTTACTCCTCCCGCTTAGTTAATGAAAAACTGTTTTTT
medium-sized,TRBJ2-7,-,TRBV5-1,CASSLAYEQYF,TGCGCCAGCAGCTTGGCCTACGAGCAGTACTTC
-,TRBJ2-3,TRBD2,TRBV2,CASSVGGSPTDTQYF,TGTGCCAGCAGTGTTGGCGGGAGCCCCACAGATACGCAGTATTTT
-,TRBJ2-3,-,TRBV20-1,CSAGRSWRRSTDTQYF,TGCAGTGCTGGACGTAGCTGGCGAAGGAGCACAGATACGCAGTATTTT
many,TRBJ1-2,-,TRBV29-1,CSVPRGNGYTF,TGCAGCGTTCCCAGGGGCAATGGCTACACCTTC
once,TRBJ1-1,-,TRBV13,CASNWVNTEAFF,TGTGCCAGCAATTGGGTGAACACTGAAGCTTTCTTT
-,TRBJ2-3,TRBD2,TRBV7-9,CAGSPLAASTDTQYF,TGTGCCGGCAGCCCGCTAGCGGCTAGCACAGATACGCAGTATTTT
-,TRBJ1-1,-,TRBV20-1,CSAREGHRLTEAFF,TGCAGTGCTAGAGAGGGACACCGACTCACTGAAGCTTTCTTT
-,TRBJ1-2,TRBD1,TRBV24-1,CATSERQGSIYGYTF,TGTGCCACCAGTGAACGACAGGGGTCGATCTATGGCTACACCTTC
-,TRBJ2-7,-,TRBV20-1,CSATDSLKTYEQYF,TGCAGTGCTACGGACAGCCTAAAAACCTACGAGCAGTACTTC
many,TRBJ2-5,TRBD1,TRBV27,CASSGTGLQETQYF,TGTGCCAGCAGTGGGACAGGTCTACAAGAGACCCAGTACTTC
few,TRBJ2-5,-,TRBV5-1,CASSLVGTGQETQYF,TGCGCCAGCAGCTTGGTAGGGACGGGACAAGAGACCCAGTACTTC
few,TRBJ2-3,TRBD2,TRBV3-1,CASNQAGSSDTQYF,TGTGCCAGCAACCAAGCGGGGTCGAGTGATACGCAGTATTTT
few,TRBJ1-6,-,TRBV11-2,CASSLVVQVNSPLHF,TGTGCCAGCAGCTTAGTTGTACAGGTGAATTCACCCCTCCACTTT
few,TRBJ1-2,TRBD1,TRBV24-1,CATSDDRGAGYTF,TGTGCCACCAGTGATGACAGGGGTGCTGGCTACACCTTC
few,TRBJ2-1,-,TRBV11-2,CASSGNRGYNEQFF,TGTGCCAGCAGCGGCAACAGAGGATACAATGAGCAGTTCTTC
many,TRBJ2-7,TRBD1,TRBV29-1,CSVAPGQVRSYEQYF,TGCAGCGTCGCGCCGGGACAGGTCCGTTCCTACGAGCAGTACTTC
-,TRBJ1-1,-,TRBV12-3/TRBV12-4,CASSLTMVRTEAFF,TGTGCCAGCAGTTTAACGATGGTCAGGACTGAAGCTTTCTTT
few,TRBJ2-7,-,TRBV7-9,CASSFKTSSYEQYF,TGTGCCAGCAGCTTTAAGACTAGTTCCTACGAGCAGTACTTC
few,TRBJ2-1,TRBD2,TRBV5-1,CASSPKRGTSGDNEQFF,TGCGCCAGCAGCCCGAAAAGGGGGACTAGCGGGGACAATGAGCAGTTCTTC
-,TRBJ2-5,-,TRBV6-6,CASSPRRMKGEETQYF,TGTGCCAGCAGTCCCAGACGGATGAAGGGGGAAGAGACCCAGTACTTC
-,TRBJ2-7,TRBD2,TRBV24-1,CATGGTSGQSSYEQYF,TGTGCCACCGGAGGGACTAGCGGGCAAAGCTCCTACGAGCAGTACTTC
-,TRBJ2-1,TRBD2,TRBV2,CASSGVGAAGVQFF,TGTGCCAGCAGTGGTGTTGGGGCAGCGGGAGTGCAGTTCTTC
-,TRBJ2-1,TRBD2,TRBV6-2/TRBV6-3,CASRTPEREGRNEQFF,TGTGCCAGTCGAACACCCGAGCGGGAGGGCCGCAATGAGCAGTTCTTC
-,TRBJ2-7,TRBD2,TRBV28,CASSTTGTSDYEQYF,TGTGCCAGCTCTACAACCGGGACTAGCGACTACGAGCAGTACTTC
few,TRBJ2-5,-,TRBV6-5,CASSYGSPEAETQYF,TGTGCCAGCAGTTACGGCTCCCCCGAGGCAGAGACCCAGTACTTC
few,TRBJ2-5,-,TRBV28,CASSLWGLARGKKETQYF,TGTGCCAGCAGTTTATGGGGACTGGCCAGGGGAAAGAAAGAGACCCAGTACTTC
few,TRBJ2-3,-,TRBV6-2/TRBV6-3,CASSYSRGRSPITDTQYF,TGTGCCAGCAGTTACTCGAGAGGGCGCTCCCCTATCACAGATACGCAGTATTTT
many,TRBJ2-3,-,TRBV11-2,CASSLHGAGTDTQYF,TGTGCCAGCAGCTTACACGGGGCAGGCACAGATACGCAGTATTTT
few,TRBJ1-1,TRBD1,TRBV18,CASSPGVRDSMNTEAFF,TGTGCCAGCTCACCGGGGGTCCGGGACAGCATGAACACTGAAGCTTTCTTT
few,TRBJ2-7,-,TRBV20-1,CSAHTPNSGLQDEQYF,TGCAGTGCCCACACCCCAAATAGCGGCCTGCAGGACGAGCAGTACTTC
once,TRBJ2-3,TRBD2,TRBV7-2,CAGSTGLVRTDTQYF,TGTGCCGGCAGCACGGGACTAGTGCGCACAGATACGCAGTATTTT
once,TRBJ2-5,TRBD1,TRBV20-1,CSAREYRDRGQETQYF,TGCAGTGCTAGAGAATACCGGGACAGGGGGCAAGAGACCCAGTACTTC
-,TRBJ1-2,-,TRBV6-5,CASRPPTSFLGYTF,TGTGCCAGCAGACCCCCTACCTCCTTCCTAGGCTACACCTTC
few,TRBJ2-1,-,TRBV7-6,CASSLAPGAVNEQFF,TGTGCCAGCAGCTTGGCACCAGGAGCCGTGAATGAGCAGTTCTTC
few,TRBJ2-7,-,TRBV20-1,CSARGEFEHEQYF,TGCAGTGCTAGAGGAGAGTTCGAGCACGAGCAGTACTTC
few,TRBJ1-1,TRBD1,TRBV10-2,CASSKLQGWAEAFF,TGCGCCAGCAGTAAATTACAGGGGTGGGCTGAAGCTTTCTTT
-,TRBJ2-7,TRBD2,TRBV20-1,CSAGLAAPYEQYF,TGCAGTGCCGGACTAGCGGCCCCCTACGAGCAGTACTTC
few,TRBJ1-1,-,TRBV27,CASSLAGPGNTEAFF,TGTGCCAGCAGTTTGGCCGGCCCGGGCAACACTGAAGCTTTCTTT